The present T cell receptor (beta chain) was sequenced within a study of CD8 T cells in ankylosing spondylitis. The study, taken as a whole, reports: Certain motif variants had earlier been reported in reactive arthritis synovial fluid and blood. Disease-linked clones bore a CD8+ phenotype, appearing relatively rarely in peripheral blood. Significant enrichment of disease-linked clones was reportedly seen in matched ankylosing spondylitis synovial fluid. It appeared that ankylosing spondylitis blood was characterized by a TCR beta motif of several highly homologous variants.

Using quantitative 5'-RACE with molecular barcodes, the authors made TCR beta libraries. TCRdb redid the calling of the 5' RACE reads with MiXCR, one entry per CDR3 protein. In the table there are about 400,000 distinct CDR3 sequences, 20% to 25% of which are singletons. The CDR3 spans 11 residues. Comment on this clonotype: Its specificity is not known. Being one base from a much bigger clone, this may be a read error.

The TCR sequence derives from a male donor with ankylosing spondylitis. V gene TRBV12-3 or TRBV12-4 combines with J gene TRBJ2-1; D not resolved. The J call could be wrong; TRBJ2-7 is a better fit for the DNA end. Sequencing used blood, either unsorted or a sorted T cell fraction (not recorded which). The CDR3 sequence is CASSPYWEQYF. The DNA for the CDR3 is TGTGCCAGCAGTCCTTACTGGGAGCAGTACTTC.